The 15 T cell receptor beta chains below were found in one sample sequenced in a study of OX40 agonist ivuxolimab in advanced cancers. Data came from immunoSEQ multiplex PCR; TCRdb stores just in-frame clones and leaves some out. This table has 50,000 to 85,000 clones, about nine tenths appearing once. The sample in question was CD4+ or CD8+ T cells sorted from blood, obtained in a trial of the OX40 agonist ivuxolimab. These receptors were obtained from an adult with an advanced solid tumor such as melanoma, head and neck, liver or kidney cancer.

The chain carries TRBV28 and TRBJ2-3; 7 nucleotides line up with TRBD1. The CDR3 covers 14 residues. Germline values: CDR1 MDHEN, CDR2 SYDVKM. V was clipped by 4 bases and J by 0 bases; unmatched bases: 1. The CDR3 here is CASSSTGSTDTQYF. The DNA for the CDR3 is TGTGCCAGCAGTTCGACAGGGAGCACAGATACGCAGTATTTT. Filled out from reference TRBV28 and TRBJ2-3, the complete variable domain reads DVKVTQSSRYLVKRTGEKVFLECVQDMDHENMFWYRQDPGLGLRLIYFSYDVKMKEKGDIPEGYSVSREKKERFSLILESASTNQTSMYLCASSSTGSTDTQYFGPGTRLTVL.

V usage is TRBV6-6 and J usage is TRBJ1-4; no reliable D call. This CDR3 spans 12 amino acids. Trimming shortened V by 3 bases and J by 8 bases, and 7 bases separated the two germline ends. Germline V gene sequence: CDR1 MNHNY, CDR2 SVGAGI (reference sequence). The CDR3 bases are TGTGCCAGCAGTTATGGAGGGGAAAAACTGTTTTTT. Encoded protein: CASSYGGEKLFF.

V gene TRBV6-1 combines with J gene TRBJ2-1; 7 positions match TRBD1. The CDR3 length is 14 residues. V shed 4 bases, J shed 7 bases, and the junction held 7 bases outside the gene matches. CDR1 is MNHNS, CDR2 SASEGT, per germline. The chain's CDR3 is CASSVGQAGNEQFF. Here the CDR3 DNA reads TGTGCCAGCAGTGTCGGACAGGCCGGTAATGAGCAGTTCTTC.

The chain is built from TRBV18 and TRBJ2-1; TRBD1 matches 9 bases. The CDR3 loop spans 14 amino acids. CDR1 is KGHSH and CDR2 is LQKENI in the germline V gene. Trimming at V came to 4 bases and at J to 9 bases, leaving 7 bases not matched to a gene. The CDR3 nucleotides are TGTGCCAGCTCACTAGGGACAGGGCAGAGTGAGCAGTTCTTC. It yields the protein CASSLGTGQSEQFF.

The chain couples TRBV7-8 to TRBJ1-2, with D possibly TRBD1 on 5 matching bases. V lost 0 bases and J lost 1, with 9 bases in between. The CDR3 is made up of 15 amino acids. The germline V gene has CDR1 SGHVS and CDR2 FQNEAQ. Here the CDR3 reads CASSLAPGINYGYTF. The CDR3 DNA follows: TGTGCCAGCAGCTTAGCGCCAGGGATTAACTATGGCTACACCTTC.

CDR3 loop: CASSWDPTPGELFF. The DNA for the CDR3 is TGTGCCAGCAGTTGGGACCCAACCCCCGGGGAGCTGTTTTTT. The J gene is TRBJ2-2, the V gene TRBV5-8; D possibly uses TRBD1 or TRBD2 (5 bases each). CDR3 length: 14 residues. The germline V gene has CDR1 SGHTS and CDR2 YDEGEE. V was pared by 5 bases and J by 6 bases, with 14 bases between. The full variable domain, rest sourced from reference TRBV5-8 and TRBJ2-2, is EAGVTQSPTHLIKTRGQQATLRCSPISGHTSVYWYQQALGLGLQFLLWYDEGEERNRGNFPPRFSGRQFPNYSSELNVNALELEDSALYLCASSWDPTPGELFFGEGSRLTVL.

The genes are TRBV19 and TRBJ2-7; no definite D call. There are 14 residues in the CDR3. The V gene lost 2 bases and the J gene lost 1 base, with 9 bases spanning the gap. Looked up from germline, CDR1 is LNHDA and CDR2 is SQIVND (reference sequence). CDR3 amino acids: CASSITQTSYEQYF. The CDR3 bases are TGTGCCAGTAGTATAACACAGACTTCCTACGAGCAGTACTTC.

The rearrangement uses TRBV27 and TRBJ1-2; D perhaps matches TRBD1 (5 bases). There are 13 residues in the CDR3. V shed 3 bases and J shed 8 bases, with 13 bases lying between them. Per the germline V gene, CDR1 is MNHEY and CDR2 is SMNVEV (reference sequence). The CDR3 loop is CASSLGGEGGYTF. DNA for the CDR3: TGTGCCAGCAGTTTGGGGGGGGAAGGCGGCTACACCTTC.

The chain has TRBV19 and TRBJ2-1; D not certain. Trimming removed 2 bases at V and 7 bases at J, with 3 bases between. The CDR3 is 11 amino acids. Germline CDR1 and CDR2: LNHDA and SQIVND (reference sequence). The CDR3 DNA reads TGTGCCAGTAGTATAAGGAATGAGCAGTTCTTC. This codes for CASSIRNEQFF. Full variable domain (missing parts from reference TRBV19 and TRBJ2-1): DGGITQSPKYLFRKEGQNVTLSCEQNLNHDAMYWYRQDPGQGLRLIYYSQIVNDFQKGDIAEGYSVSREKKESFPLTVTSAQKNPTAFYLCASSIRNEQFFGPGTRLTVL.

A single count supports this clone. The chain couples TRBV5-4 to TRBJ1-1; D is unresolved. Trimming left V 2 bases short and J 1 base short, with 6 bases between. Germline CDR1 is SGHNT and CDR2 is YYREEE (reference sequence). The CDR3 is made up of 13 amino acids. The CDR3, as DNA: TGTGCCAGCAGCTTCGGGCCGAACACTGAAGCTTTCTTT. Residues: CASSFGPNTEAFF.

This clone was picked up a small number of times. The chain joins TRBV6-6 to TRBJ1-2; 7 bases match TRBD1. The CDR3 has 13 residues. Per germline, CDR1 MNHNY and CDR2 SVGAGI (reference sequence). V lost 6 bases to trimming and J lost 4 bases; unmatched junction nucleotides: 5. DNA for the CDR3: TGTGCCAGCAGGGAGACAGGGTCCTATGGCTACACCTTC. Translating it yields CASRETGSYGYTF.

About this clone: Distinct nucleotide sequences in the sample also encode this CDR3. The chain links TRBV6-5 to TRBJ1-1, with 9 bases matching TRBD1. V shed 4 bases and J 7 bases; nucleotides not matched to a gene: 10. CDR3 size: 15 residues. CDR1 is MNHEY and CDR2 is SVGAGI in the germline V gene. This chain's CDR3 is CASSFRFTGGFEAFF. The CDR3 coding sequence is TGTGCCAGCAGTTTCCGGTTTACAGGGGGCTTTGAAGCTTTCTTT.

This chain's CDR3 is CSAEQGAGEKLFF. CDR3 in DNA: TGCAGCGCCGAACAGGGGGCGGGAGAAAAACTGTTTTTT. The chain links TRBV29-1 to TRBJ1-4; TRBD1 matches at 9 bases. CDR1 and CDR2 (germline): SQVTM, ANQGSEA. After removal of 7 bases from V and 8 bases from J, the junction contained 8 bases not matched to a gene. The CDR3 has 13 residues.

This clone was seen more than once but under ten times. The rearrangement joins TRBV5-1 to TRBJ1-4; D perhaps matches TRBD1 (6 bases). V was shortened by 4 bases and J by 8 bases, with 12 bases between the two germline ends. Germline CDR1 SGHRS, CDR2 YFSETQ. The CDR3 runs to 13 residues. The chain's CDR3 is CASSPLDREKLFF. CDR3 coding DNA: TGCGCCAGCAGCCCGTTAGACAGGGAAAAACTGTTTTTT.

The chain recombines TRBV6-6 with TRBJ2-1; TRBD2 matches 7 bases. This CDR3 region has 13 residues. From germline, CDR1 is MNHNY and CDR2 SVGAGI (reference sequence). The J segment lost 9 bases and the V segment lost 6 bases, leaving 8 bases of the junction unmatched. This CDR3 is CASSQTSPSEQFF. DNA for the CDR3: TGTGCCAGCAGCCAGACTAGCCCAAGTGAGCAGTTCTTC.